Listed here are 18 T cell receptor beta chains from one sample, sequenced in a study of early T cells in non-severe SARS-CoV-2 infection. Each CDR3 protein is one row after TCRdb ran MiXCR on the 5' RACE reads. Here the sample spans around 27,000 distinct CDR3 sequences, 3.9% being singletons. Sequencing was done on a sample of whole blood. Every receptor here comes from an adult who was a healthcare worker with PCR-confirmed SARS-CoV-2 infection or an uninfected control (not recorded which).

The chain has TRBV11-1 and TRBJ2-3, with TRBD2 matching 8 bases. The V segment lost 3 bases and the J segment 0 bases; nucleotides outside the gene matches: 17. The CDR3 extends over 20 amino acids. Germline V gives CDR1 SGHAT, CDR2 FQDESV (reference sequence). CDR3 sequence: CASSFPVLAGGRLSTDTQYF. The CDR3 DNA sequence: TGTGCCAGCAGCTTCCCCGTATTGGCGGGGGGCCGACTTAGCACAGATACGCAGTATTTT.

This clonotype was counted at least ten times. This rearrangement joins TRBV30 to TRBJ2-3, with D maybe TRBD2 (6 bases). Germline CDR1 reads GTSNPN; CDR2 reads SVGIG (reference sequence). This CDR3 has 14 amino acids. Trimming shortened V by 3 bases and J by 0 bases, and 10 bases separated the two germline ends. This chain's CDR3 is CAWRARGSTDTQYF. As DNA, the CDR3 is TGTGCCTGGAGAGCCCGGGGGAGCACAGATACGCAGTATTTT.

This clonotype is classed as medium-sized. The chain joins TRBV18 to TRBJ2-6; 9 nucleotides line up with TRBD1. CDR1 and CDR2 from the germline V gene are KGHSH and LQKENI. The CDR3 totals 16 residues. The V and J ends lost 10 bases and 0 bases, in that order; junction bases with no gene match: 7. The chain's CDR3 is CATAGTGSSGANVLTF. The CDR3 DNA reads TGTGCCACCGCCGGGACAGGGTCCTCTGGGGCCAACGTCCTGACTTTC. Together with reference TRBV18 and TRBJ2-6, the CDR3 gives the full variable domain: NAGVMQNPRHLVRRRGQEARLRCSPMKGHSHVYWYRQLPEEGLKFMVYLQKENIIDESGMPKERFSAEFPKEGPSILRIQQVVRGDSAAYFCATAGTGSSGANVLTFGAGSRLTVL.

The rearrangement links TRBV29-1 to TRBJ2-7; D unclear. The V end lost 3 bases, the J end lost 2 bases, and 14 bases lay between the germline ends. The CDR3 is 14 residues long. Per germline, CDR1 SQVTM and CDR2 ANQGSEA. In nucleotides, the CDR3 is TGCAGCGTTGACTCGACTTCAGGAACCTACGAGCAGTACTTC. Translation: CSVDSTSGTYEQYF.

The chain combines TRBV2 with TRBJ2-1; 10 positions agree with TRBD2. This CDR3 comprises 18 residues. Unmatched junction bases numbered 19, after V lost 9 bases and J lost 5 bases. CDR1 SNHLY and CDR2 FYNNEI come from the germline V gene. CDR3 nucleotide sequence: TGTGCCAGTCTGACTAGCGGGCGTACGGGGGAAACGGACAATGAGCAGTTCTTC. Translated, it gives CASLTSGRTGETDNEQFF. The whole variable domain, filled in from reference TRBV2 and TRBJ2-1, reads EPEVTQTPSHQVTQMGQEVILRCVPISNHLYFYWYRQILGQKVEFLVSFYNNEISEKSEIFDDQFSVERPDGSNFTLKIRSTKLEDSAMYFCASLTSGRTGETDNEQFFGPGTRLTVL.

This clonotype showed up many times. The chain is built from TRBV12-2 and TRBJ1-4. TRBV12-2 counts as a pseudogene. The CDR3 runs to 14 residues. The CDR3 bases are TGTGCAAGTCGCTTTTTTTTTTCCTTTGTAAAACTGTTTTTT. Its translation: CASRFFFSFVKLFF.

The chain recombines TRBV7-8 with TRBJ2-7; no clear D gene. Germline V lookup: CDR1 SGHVS, CDR2 FQNEAQ. The CDR3 is 12 residues long. Trimming took off 7 bases at V and 3 bases at J, with 10 bases between the two ends. CDR3 in amino acids: CASISHNYEQYF. The DNA of the CDR3 is TGTGCCAGCATCTCGCACAACTACGAGCAGTACTTC.

The table lists this clonotype with many counts. V usage is TRBV3-1 and J usage is TRBJ1-5; D is uncertain. Trimming left V 0 bases short and J 6 bases short, with 9 bases between. This CDR3 has 14 amino acids. The germline V gene encodes CDR1 LGHDT and CDR2 YNNKEL (reference sequence). The CDR3 DNA is TGTGCCAGCAGCCAAGATAGCTGGCGTCAGCCCCAGCATTTT. This encodes CASSQDSWRQPQHF.

This clonotype was seen repeatedly, ten times or more. The chain links TRBV12-3 or TRBV12-4 to TRBJ2-6, with a weak D call TRBD1 (5 bases). V shed 5 bases and J shed 1 base, with 12 bases lying between them. CDR3 length: 16 residues. CDR3 region: CASSPRQFSGANVLTF. In DNA form, the CDR3 reads TGTGCCAGCAGTCCCCGACAGTTTTCTGGGGCCAACGTCCTGACTTTC.

This clonotype was seen ten or more times. The chain employs TRBV20-1 and TRBJ2-6; 9 nucleotides match TRBD1. This CDR3 has 17 residues. Trimming removed 6 bases from V and 0 bases from J; junction bases left unmatched: 9. Germline-derived CDR1 and CDR2 are DFQATT and SNEGSKA (reference sequence). CDR3 protein: CSAPSGTGPSGANVLTF. In DNA, the CDR3 is TGCAGTGCGCCATCCGGGACAGGGCCCTCTGGGGCCAACGTCCTGACTTTC.

This clonotype has a count of ten or more. The chain employs TRBV20-1 and TRBJ2-2, with no clear D. The length of the CDR3 is 11 residues. CDR1 is DFQATT, CDR2 SNEGSKA, per germline (reference sequence). The V end was cut by 4 bases, the J end by 7 bases, with 7 bases between. CDR3 sequence reads: CSATSGGELFF. The CDR3 DNA is TGCAGTGCTACATCCGGCGGGGAGCTGTTTTTT.

The chain combines TRBV5-1 with TRBJ2-7; possible D gene TRBD1, 7 bases. The V end lost 2 bases, the J end lost 0 bases, and 12 bases lay between the germline ends. Germline V gene lookup returns CDR1 SGHRS and CDR2 YFSETQ. The CDR3 is 15 residues long. The CDR3 sequence is CASSFSQGGSYEQYF. The DNA of the CDR3 is TGCGCCAGCAGCTTCTCCCAGGGGGGCTCCTACGAGCAGTACTTC.

This clonotype was seen repeatedly, ten times or more. V gene TRBV2 combines with J gene TRBJ1-6; weak D call: TRBD1 (5 bases). Germline V lookup: CDR1 SNHLY, CDR2 FYNNEI. V lost 7 bases, J lost 5 bases, and 21 bases lay in between. The CDR3 extends over 17 amino acids. Here the CDR3 reads CASTGKWGGADNSPLHF. In DNA, the CDR3 is TGTGCCAGCACCGGAAAATGGGGGGGAGCGGATAATTCACCCCTCCACTTT.

The sample holds a few counts of this clonotype. This chain joins TRBV6-5 and TRBJ2-7; D is uncertain. V shed 2 bases and J shed 6 bases, with 26 bases lying between them. This CDR3 spans 18 amino acids. Looked up from germline, CDR1 is MNHEY and CDR2 is SVGAGI. The CDR3 spells CASSYAKVPRRALGEQYF. The DNA for the CDR3 is TGTGCCAGCAGTTACGCGAAGGTCCCGCGCAGAGCATTGGGCGAGCAGTACTTC.

The sample holds many counts of this clonotype. This chain joins TRBV7-9 and TRBJ2-7; D ambiguous. Germline values: CDR1 SEHNR, CDR2 FQNEAQ (reference sequence). CDR3 size: 11 residues. Trimming pared 6 bases from V and 4 bases from J, leaving 7 bases between. As DNA, the CDR3 is TGTGCCAGCAGTGAAGGGTACGAGCAGTACTTC. It is translated as CASSEGYEQYF. The full variable domain, in which reference TRBV7-9 and TRBJ2-7 provide the parts outside the CDR3, is DTGVSQNPRHKITKRGQNVTFRCDPISEHNRLYWYRQTLGQGPEFLTYFQNEAQLEKSRLLSDRFSAERPKGSFSTLEIQRTEQGDSAMYLCASSEGYEQYFGPGTRLTVT.

This clonotype has a count of ten or more. The chain couples TRBV4-2 to TRBJ1-5; no reliable D call. Germline CDR1 LGHNA, CDR2 YNFKEQ. V lost 0 bases, J lost 3 bases, and 15 bases lay in between. The CDR3 totals 17 residues. The CDR3 region has the DNA TGTGCCAGCAGCCAAGATGGGATGGGCAGCCTCAATCAGCCCCAGCATTTT. Its translation: CASSQDGMGSLNQPQHF.

This clonotype has at least ten counts. The chain recombines TRBV5-1 with TRBJ1-5; TRBD1 agrees at 8 bases. The germline V gene has CDR1 SGHRS and CDR2 YFSETQ. The CDR3 covers 16 residues. Trimming cost V 0 bases and J 4 bases; bases outside gene matches: 6. CDR3 in amino acids: CASSLGDTGGNQPQHF. CDR3 DNA: TGCGCCAGCAGCTTGGGTGACACAGGGGGGAATCAGCCCCAGCATTTT.

The sample holds many counts of this clonotype. This chain connects TRBV6-2 or TRBV6-3 to TRBJ2-2; D is possibly TRBD1 or TRBD2 (5 bases each). The CDR3 extends over 13 amino acids. The V gene's germline CDR1 is MNHEY and CDR2 SVGEGT. V was shortened by 5 bases and J by 6 bases, with 10 bases between the two germline ends. CDR3 protein: CASSEGPPGELFF. CDR3 nucleotide sequence: TGTGCCAGCAGTGAGGGGCCCCCCGGGGAGCTGTTTTTT.